This T cell receptor beta chain was found in a study of blood T cell repertoires in COVID-19. Study-wide background: The samples span acute and convalescent COVID-19 from the United States, Italy and Spain. PBMCs, B-cell-depleted T cells, or T cells were the source of the cDNA or gDNA that made up the material.

This CDR3 has 13 residues. V lost 4 bases and J 6 bases, leaving 13 bases between the germline ends. Looked up from germline, CDR1 is SGHRS and CDR2 is YFSETQ. Original methodology: Cell counts per sample came from amplifying reference gene primers. Sequencing used immunoSEQ multiplex PCR; TCRdb keeps in-frame clones, though not all of them. Clonal size and the V and J genes are those of that table, whereas D and trimming came from the DNA. The sample yields about 64,000 clones, 86% seen once. Source material: peripheral blood. The TCR sequence derives from a man aged 50 to 60 with active COVID-19. The chain joins TRBV5-1 to TRBJ1-2, with a weak D call TRBD1 (5 bases). The DNA for the CDR3 is TGCGCCAGCAGCCGCAGGGTGTTGGATGGCTACACCTTC. Translated, it gives CASSRRVLDGYTF.